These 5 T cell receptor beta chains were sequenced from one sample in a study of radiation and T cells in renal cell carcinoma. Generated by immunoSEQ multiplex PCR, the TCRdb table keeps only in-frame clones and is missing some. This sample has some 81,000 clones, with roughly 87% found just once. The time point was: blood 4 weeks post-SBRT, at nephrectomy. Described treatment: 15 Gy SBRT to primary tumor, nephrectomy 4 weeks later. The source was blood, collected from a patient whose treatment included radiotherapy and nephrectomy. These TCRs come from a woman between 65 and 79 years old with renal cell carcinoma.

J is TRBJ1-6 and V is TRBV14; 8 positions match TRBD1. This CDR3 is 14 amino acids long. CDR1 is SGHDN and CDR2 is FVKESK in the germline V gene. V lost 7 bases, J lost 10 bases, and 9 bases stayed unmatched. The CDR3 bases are TGTGCCAGCAAGGACAGGGTATTAGAATCACCCCTCCACTTT. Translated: CASKDRVLESPLHF.

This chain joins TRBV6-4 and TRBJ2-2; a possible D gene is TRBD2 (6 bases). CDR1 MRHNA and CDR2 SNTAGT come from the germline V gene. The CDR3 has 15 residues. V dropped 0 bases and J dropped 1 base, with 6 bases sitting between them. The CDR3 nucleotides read TGTGCCAGCAGTGACTCCGGGGGGAACACCGGGGAGCTGTTTTTT. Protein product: CASSDSGGNTGELFF.

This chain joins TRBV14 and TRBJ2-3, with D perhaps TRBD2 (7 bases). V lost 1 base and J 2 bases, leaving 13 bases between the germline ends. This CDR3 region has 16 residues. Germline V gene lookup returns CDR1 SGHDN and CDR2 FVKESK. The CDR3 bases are TGTGCCAGCAGCCAAGTTACGGGGGGCACCACAGATACGCAGTATTTT. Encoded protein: CASSQVTGGTTDTQYF.

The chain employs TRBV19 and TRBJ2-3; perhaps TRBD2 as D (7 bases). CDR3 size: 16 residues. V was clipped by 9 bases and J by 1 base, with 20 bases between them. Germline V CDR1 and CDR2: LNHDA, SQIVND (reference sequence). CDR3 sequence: CASRVGGASGTDTQYF. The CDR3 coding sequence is TGTGCCAGCAGGGTAGGGGGGGCTTCGGGCACAGATACGCAGTATTTT.

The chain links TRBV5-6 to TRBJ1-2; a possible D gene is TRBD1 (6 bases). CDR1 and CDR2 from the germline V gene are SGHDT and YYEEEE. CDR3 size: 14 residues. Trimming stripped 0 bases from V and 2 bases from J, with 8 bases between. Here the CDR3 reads CASSLVQGNYGYTF. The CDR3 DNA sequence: TGTGCCAGCAGCTTGGTACAGGGAAACTATGGCTACACCTTC.